This entry lists 26 T cell receptor beta chains sequenced from one sample in a study of T-cell reconstitution after alpha-beta-depleted transplantation in children. The study's findings and limits: Approximately two months post-transplant, alpha-beta T cells reportedly originated from several hundred expanded graft clones.

No antigens are known for them. Unique molecular identifiers were incorporated when the TCRbeta library was constructed. TCRdb reprocessed the PCR reads via MiXCR and lists one record per CDR3 protein. This table has approximately 31,000 distinct CDR3 sequences, about 6.8% appearing once. The material was peripheral blood, obtained 60 days after TCRalphabeta/CD19-depleted stem cell transplant. Every receptor here comes from a child younger than two who had a stem cell transplant for acute myeloid leukemia, so the T cells may come from the graft donor.

This clonotype was recorded many times. The genes are TRBV9 and TRBJ1-3; 7 bases are shared with TRBD1. Trimming took 3 bases from V and 3 from J; bases not matched to a gene: 6. This CDR3 comprises 15 residues. CDR1 SGDLS and CDR2 YYNGEE come from the germline V gene. CDR3 loop: CASSADGTDGNTIYF. The CDR3 region has the DNA TGTGCCAGCAGCGCCGATGGGACAGATGGAAACACCATATATTTT.

As regards this clonotype: This may be a read error: a much more frequent sequence differs by one nucleotide. The V gene is TRBV24-1, the J gene TRBJ2-3, with 8 bases identical to TRBD2. The CDR3 is made up of 13 amino acids. The germline V gene encodes CDR1 KGHDR and CDR2 SFDVKD. The CDR3 DNA sequence: TGTGCCACCACCGCCCGAGCGGGGGATACGAAGTATTTT. Its translation is CATTARAGDTKYF.

This clonotype showed up many times. The CDR3 nucleotides read TGCAGCGTTGATTTGGGGGGGTACACCGGGGAGCTGTTTTTT. Residues: CSVDLGGYTGELFF. The chain uses TRBV29-1 and TRBJ2-2; 7 bases align to TRBD2. Trimming at V came to 3 bases and at J to 3 bases, leaving 4 bases not matched to a gene. This CDR3 is 14 amino acids long. The V gene's germline CDR1 is SQVTM and CDR2 ANQGSEA.

In its sample, this clonotype was seen once. The chain couples TRBV10-3 to TRBJ2-5, with D uncertain. The CDR3 sequence is 18 residues long. Per the germline V gene, CDR1 is ENHRY and CDR2 is SYGVKD. CDR3 in amino acids: CTLSLRLLGNYYQETQYF. Here the CDR3 DNA reads TGTACCCTCAGTTTAAGGTTGTTGGGTAATTACTACCAAGAGACCCAGTACTTC.

There are many counts of this clonotype. This rearrangement joins TRBV7-2 to TRBJ1-2, with D hard to call. The CDR3 spans 12 residues. The V end was cut by 1 base, the J end by 8 bases, with 8 bases between. Germline V gene lookup returns CDR1 SGHTA and CDR2 FQGNSA. The CDR3 is CASSLDRRGYTF. CDR3 in DNA: TGTGCCAGCAGCTTAGACCGACGAGGCTACACCTTC. The variable domain in full, completed from reference TRBV7-2 and TRBJ1-2, reads GAGVSQSPSNKVTEKGKDVELRCDPISGHTALYWYRQSLGQGLEFLIYFQGNSAPDKSGLPSDRFSAERTGGSVSTLTIQRTQQEDSAVYLCASSLDRRGYTFGSGTRLTVV.

This clonotype is categorized as medium-sized. The chain recombines TRBV9 with TRBJ2-2; TRBD1 agrees at 9 bases. This CDR3 is built from 15 residues. Per germline, CDR1 SGDLS and CDR2 YYNGEE. Losses at the gene ends were 3 bases for V and 5 bases for J; bases not matched to a gene: 5. CDR3 DNA sequence: TGTGCCAGCAGCGGCGGGACAGGGAGGACCGGGGAGCTGTTTTTT. The encoded protein is CASSGGTGRTGELFF.

V gene TRBV27 combines with J gene TRBJ1-5; no reliable D call. CDR1 and CDR2 from the germline V gene are MNHEY and SMNVEV (reference sequence). Trimming took off 6 bases at V and 4 bases at J, with 7 bases between the two ends. CDR3 size: 12 residues. Here the CDR3 DNA reads TGTGCCAGCAGAAAGGGTAATCAGCCCCAGCATTTT. Translation: CASRKGNQPQHF.

The rearrangement uses TRBV7-9 and TRBJ2-5; 15 bases fit TRBD2. The germline V gene has CDR1 SEHNR and CDR2 FQNEAQ (reference sequence). J gave up 4 bases and V 4 bases, and 7 bases lay outside the gene matches. The CDR3 loop spans 17 amino acids. The DNA of the CDR3 is TGTGCCAGCAGCTCGGGACTAGCGGGGGGAGTAAGAGAGACCCAGTACTTC. Encoded protein: CASSSGLAGGVRETQYF.

This clonotype was seen repeatedly, ten times or more. The V gene is TRBV4-2, the J gene TRBJ1-6; 10 positions agree with TRBD1. CDR3 length: 18 residues. Germline V gene sequence: CDR1 LGHNA, CDR2 YNFKEQ. Losses at the gene ends were 4 bases for V and 7 bases for J; bases not matched to a gene: 13. CDR3 sequence: CASSPELFKTGGNSPLHF. The CDR3 DNA is TGTGCCAGCAGCCCGGAGCTTTTTAAGACAGGGGGCAATTCACCCCTCCACTTT.

This clonotype has a count of ten or more. The chain links TRBV18 to TRBJ2-2; D is possibly TRBD2 (6 bases). The V and J ends lost 2 bases and 9 bases respectively, with 13 bases between them. Germline V CDR1 and CDR2: KGHSH, LQKENI. This CDR3 is built from 14 residues. For the CDR3, the DNA is TGTGCCAGCTCACCAGGCGGGGCCTCCCGGGAGCTGTTTTTT. It translates to CASSPGGASRELFF.

This clonotype was detected many times. V gene TRBV24-1 combines with J gene TRBJ2-7; D is undetermined. This CDR3 comprises 13 residues. CDR1 and CDR2 (germline): KGHDR, SFDVKD. V lost 1 base to trimming and J lost 5 bases, with 8 bases between them. The CDR3 is CATSDFSGNEQYF. In nucleotides, the CDR3 is TGTGCCACCAGTGATTTTTCAGGCAACGAGCAGTACTTC.

This clonotype was seen many times. J is TRBJ2-3 and V is TRBV9, with D hard to call. V shed 7 bases and J shed 2 bases, with 11 bases lying between them. Germline CDR1 SGDLS, CDR2 YYNGEE. The length of the CDR3 is 13 residues. This chain's CDR3 is CASGRGDTDTQYF. The DNA for the CDR3 is TGTGCCAGCGGCCGTGGGGACACAGATACGCAGTATTTT.

V and J are TRBV5-1 and TRBJ2-5, with a weak D call TRBD2 (7 bases). Germline V gene lookup returns CDR1 SGHRS and CDR2 YFSETQ. With 1 base removed from V and 4 bases from J, the gap between germline ends came to 17 bases. This CDR3 has 16 residues. The CDR3 DNA sequence: TGCGCCAGCAGCTTGTTTCGGGGGGCTCTCGTAGAGACCCAGTACTTC. Protein sequence: CASSLFRGALVETQYF.

This clonotype was recorded once. This may arise from a read error, as a much more abundant clone is one base away. The chain joins TRBV5-6 to TRBJ2-5, with D perhaps TRBD2 (7 bases). Germline V gene sequence: CDR1 SGHDT, CDR2 YYEEEE. The CDR3 runs to 13 residues. CDR3 residues: CVSSSRGGVTQYF. DNA for the CDR3: TGTGTCAGCAGCAGCAGGGGAGGGGTGACCCAGTACTTC. The full variable domain, completed using reference TRBV5-6 and TRBJ2-5, is DAGVTQSPTHLIKTRGQQVTLRCSPKSGHDTVSWYQQALGQGPQFIFQYYEEEERQRGNFPDRFSGHQFPNYSSELNVNALLLGDSALYLCVSSSRGGVTQYFGPGTRLLVL.

On this clonotype itself: Since the CDR3 does not end with the conserved phenylalanine or tryptophan, this likely comes from a read error. The DNA is omitted, as the CDR3 cannot be located on it reliably, and the CDR3 follows TCRdb's listing. The V and J genes are TRBV30 and TRBJ2-5; TRBD2, the table's D call, was not compared with the DNA. The germline CDR1 and CDR2 sequences are GTSNPN and SVGIG (reference sequence). The CDR3 is 13 residues long, ends included. The CDR3 region is CAWRLGGGSQRFL.

This clonotype was observed many times. The chain has TRBV6-2 or TRBV6-3 and TRBJ2-5, with D tentatively TRBD2 (7 bases). Trimming removed 0 bases from V and 5 bases from J, with 25 bases in between. CDR1 is MNHEY, CDR2 SVGEGT, per germline. CDR3 length: 19 residues. The CDR3 is CASSYSTPRTGGGDETQYF. The CDR3 bases are TGTGCCAGCAGTTACTCGACTCCTCGAACAGGAGGGGGGGACGAGACCCAGTACTTC.

This clonotype was recorded many times. The genes are TRBV5-5 and TRBJ1-5; no clear D gene. Trimming left V 4 bases short and J 5 bases short, with 16 bases between. Germline V CDR1 and CDR2: SGHKS, YYEKEE (reference sequence). The CDR3 extends over 15 amino acids. This chain's CDR3 is CASSLTYPGDQPQHF. The CDR3, as DNA: TGTGCCAGCAGCCTGACCTACCCCGGGGATCAGCCCCAGCATTTT.

This clonotype was recorded a few times. CDR3 in amino acids: CASSSRAAGGWEQFF. DNA of the CDR3: TGCGCCAGCAGCTCCCGGGCAGCGGGGGGGTGGGAGCAGTTCTTC. The V gene is TRBV5-1, the J gene TRBJ2-1; 10 bases map to TRBD2. The CDR3 loop spans 15 amino acids. V lost 3 bases, J lost 10 bases, and 10 bases stayed unmatched. The germline gives CDR1 SGHRS, CDR2 YFSETQ.

This clonotype was picked up many times. This rearrangement joins TRBV7-2 to TRBJ1-6; D gene ambiguous. CDR1 is SGHTA and CDR2 is FQGNSA in the germline V gene. CDR3 length: 15 amino acids. The V gene lost 5 bases and the J gene lost 5 bases, with 13 bases spanning the gap. In DNA, the CDR3 is TGTGCCAGCAGCGTACGAAGTAGAGATAATTCACCCCTCCACTTT. Its protein is CASSVRSRDNSPLHF.

At least ten counts were recorded for this clonotype. The V and J genes are TRBV28 and TRBJ2-7, with a tentative D call TRBD2 (5 bases). Deletions cut 6 bases from V and 0 bases from J, with 6 bases between. CDR3 length: 12 residues. Germline V gene data show CDR1 as MDHEN and CDR2 as SYDVKM. The CDR3 DNA sequence: TGTGCCAGCAGCGGAGGCTCCTACGAGCAGTACTTC. Its protein is CASSGGSYEQYF.

This clonotype was detected many times. The rearrangement uses TRBV2 and TRBJ2-5, with D perhaps given as TRBD1 or TRBD2 (5 bases each). V lost 5 bases to trimming and J lost 6 bases, with 16 bases between them. Germline assignment: CDR1 SNHLY and CDR2 FYNNEI. This CDR3 region has 14 residues. Here the CDR3 DNA reads TGTGCCAGCAGTTCCCCCGGACACGGGAAGACCCAGTACTTC. It yields the protein CASSSPGHGKTQYF. The complete variable domain, with remaining parts taken from reference TRBV2 and TRBJ2-5, reads EPEVTQTPSHQVTQMGQEVILRCVPISNHLYFYWYRQILGQKVEFLVSFYNNEISEKSEIFDDQFSVERPDGSNFTLKIRSTKLEDSAMYFCASSSPGHGKTQYFGPGTRLLVL.

This clonotype was found many times. V is TRBV27 and J is TRBJ1-5; TRBD1 agrees at 7 bases. V lost 5 bases, J lost 11 bases, and 12 bases stayed unmatched. The CDR3 has 14 residues. Germline CDR1 and CDR2: MNHEY and SMNVEV (reference sequence). Written as DNA, the CDR3 is TGTGCCAGCAGTACCGGGACAGCCTCGTTCGCCCAGCATTTT. Residues: CASSTGTASFAQHF.

A note on this clonotype: The junction departs from the called germline gene at one end, perhaps through a read error. V usage is TRBV7-7 and J usage is TRBJ2-5, with D possibly matching TRBD2 (5 bases). CDR3 size: 14 residues. CDR1 is SSHAT and CDR2 is FNYEAQ in the germline V gene (reference sequence). CDR3: CASSLALDQETQYF. The CDR3 region has the DNA TGTGCTAGCAGCTTAGCACTAGACCAAGAGACCCAGTACTTC.

Many counts were recorded for this clonotype. The chain employs TRBV14 and TRBJ2-2; no firm D call. From germline, CDR1 is SGHDN and CDR2 FVKESK. The CDR3 extends over 15 amino acids. Trimming shortened V by 4 bases and J by 4 bases, and 13 bases separated the two germline ends. The chain's CDR3 is CASSLSSAGTGELFF. The DNA of the CDR3 is TGTGCCAGCAGCCTCTCCAGCGCCGGCACCGGGGAGCTGTTTTTT.

This clonotype occurred many times. V and J are TRBV20-1 and TRBJ2-1; 14 positions match TRBD2. The V gene's germline CDR1 is DFQATT and CDR2 SNEGSKA (reference sequence). J lost 4 bases, V lost 6 bases, and 8 bases had no gene match. The CDR3 covers 16 residues. CDR3 DNA sequence: TGCAGTGCCTCGAAGACTAGCGGGAGGGGATACAATGAGCAGTTCTTC. Encoded protein: CSASKTSGRGYNEQFF.

This clonotype showed up many times. This rearrangement joins TRBV5-1 to TRBJ2-3, with D possibly TRBD2 on 6 matching bases. CDR3 length equals 16 residues. The germline V and J ends were trimmed by 2 bases and 2 bases, with 15 bases remaining between them. Germline V gene data show CDR1 as SGHRS and CDR2 as YFSETQ. The CDR3 DNA follows: TGCGCCAGCAGCTTCGGATGGCGGGACCACACAGATACGCAGTATTTT. This translates into CASSFGWRDHTDTQYF.